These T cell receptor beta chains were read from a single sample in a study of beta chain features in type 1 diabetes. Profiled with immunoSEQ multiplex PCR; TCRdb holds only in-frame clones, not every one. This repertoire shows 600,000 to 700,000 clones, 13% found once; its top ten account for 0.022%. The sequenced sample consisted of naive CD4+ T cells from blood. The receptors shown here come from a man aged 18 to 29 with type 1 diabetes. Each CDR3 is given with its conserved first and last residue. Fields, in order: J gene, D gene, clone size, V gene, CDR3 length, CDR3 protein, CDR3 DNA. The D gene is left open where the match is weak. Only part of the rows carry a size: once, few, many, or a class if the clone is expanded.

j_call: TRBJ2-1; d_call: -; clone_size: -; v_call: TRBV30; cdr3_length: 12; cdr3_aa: CAWSPGVGQQFF; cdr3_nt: TGTGCCTGGAGCCCGGGGGTGGGGCAGCAGTTCTTC
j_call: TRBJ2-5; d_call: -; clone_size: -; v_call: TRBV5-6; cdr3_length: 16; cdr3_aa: CASSPQGKGRRETQYF; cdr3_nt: TGTGCCAGCAGCCCCCAGGGGAAGGGCCGACGAGAGACCCAGTACTTC
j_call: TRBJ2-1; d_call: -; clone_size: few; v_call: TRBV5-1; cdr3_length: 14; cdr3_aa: CASSSGVEGNEQFF; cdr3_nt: TGCGCCAGCAGCTCTGGAGTAGAAGGCAATGAGCAGTTCTTC
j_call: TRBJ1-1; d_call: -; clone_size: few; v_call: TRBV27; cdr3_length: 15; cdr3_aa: CASSPSDRQNTEAFF; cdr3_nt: TGTGCCAGCAGTCCATCGGACAGACAGAACACTGAAGCTTTCTTT
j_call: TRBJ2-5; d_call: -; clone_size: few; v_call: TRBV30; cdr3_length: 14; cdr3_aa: CAWMYGTPGETQYF; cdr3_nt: TGTGCCTGGATGTATGGGACCCCCGGAGAGACCCAGTACTTC
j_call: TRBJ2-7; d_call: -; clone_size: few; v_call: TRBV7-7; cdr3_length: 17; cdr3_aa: CASSPHRVKVPSYEQYF; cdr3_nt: TGTGCCAGCAGCCCGCACCGGGTCAAGGTTCCTTCCTACGAGCAGTACTTC
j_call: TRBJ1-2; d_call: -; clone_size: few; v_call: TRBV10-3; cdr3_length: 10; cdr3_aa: CAAGDIGYTF; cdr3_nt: TGTGCTGCCGGGGACATTGGCTACACCTTC
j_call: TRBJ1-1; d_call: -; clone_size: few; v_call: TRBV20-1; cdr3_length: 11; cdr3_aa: CSARGNTEAFF; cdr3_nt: TGCAGTGCACGGGGAAACACTGAAGCTTTCTTT
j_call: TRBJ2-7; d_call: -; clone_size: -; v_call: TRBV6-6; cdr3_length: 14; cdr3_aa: CASSPTGIAYEQYF; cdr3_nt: TGTGCCAGCAGCCCCACAGGGATCGCCTACGAGCAGTACTTC
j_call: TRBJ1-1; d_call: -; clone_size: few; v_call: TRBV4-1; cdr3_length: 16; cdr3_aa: CASSQVPQGMNTEAFF; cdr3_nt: TGCGCCAGCAGCCAAGTTCCACAGGGCATGAACACTGAAGCTTTCTTT
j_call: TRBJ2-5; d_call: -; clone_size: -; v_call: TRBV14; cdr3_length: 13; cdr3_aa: CASSPRIQETQYF; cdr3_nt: TGTGCCAGCAGCCCCCGCATACAAGAGACCCAGTACTTC
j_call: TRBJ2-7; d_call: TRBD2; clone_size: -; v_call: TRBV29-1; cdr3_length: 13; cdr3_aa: CSVVSLAGNEQYF; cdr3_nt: TGCAGCGTTGTATCCCTAGCGGGAAACGAGCAGTACTTC
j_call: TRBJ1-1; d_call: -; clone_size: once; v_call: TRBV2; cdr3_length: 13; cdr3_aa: CASRRTEDTEAFF; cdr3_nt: TGTGCCAGCAGACGGACAGAGGACACTGAAGCTTTCTTT
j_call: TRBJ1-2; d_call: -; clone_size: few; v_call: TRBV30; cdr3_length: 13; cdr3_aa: CAWGVGSQGGYTF; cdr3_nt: TGTGCCTGGGGGGTCGGGAGCCAGGGTGGCTACACCTTC
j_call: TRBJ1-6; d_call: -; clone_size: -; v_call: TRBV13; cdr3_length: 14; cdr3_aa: CASSLRQGESPLHF; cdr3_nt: TGTGCCAGCAGCTTACGTCAAGGGGAATCACCCCTCCACTTT
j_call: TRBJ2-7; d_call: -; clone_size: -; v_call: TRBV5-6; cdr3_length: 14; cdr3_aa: CASTSLKGLDEQYF; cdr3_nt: TGTGCCAGCACTTCCCTGAAGGGCCTAGACGAGCAGTACTTC
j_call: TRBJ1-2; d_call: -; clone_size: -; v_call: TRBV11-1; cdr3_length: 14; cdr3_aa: CASSAQAETYGYTF; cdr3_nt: TGTGCCAGCAGCGCTCAGGCAGAGACCTATGGCTACACCTTC
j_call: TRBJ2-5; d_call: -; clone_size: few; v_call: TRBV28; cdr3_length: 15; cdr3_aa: CASSLLPQGQETQYF; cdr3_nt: TGTGCCAGCAGTTTGTTGCCTCAGGGTCAAGAGACCCAGTACTTC
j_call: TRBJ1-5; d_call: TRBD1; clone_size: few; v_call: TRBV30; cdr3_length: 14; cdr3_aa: CAWSGGTVNQPQHF; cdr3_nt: TGTGCCTGGAGTGGTGGGACAGTAAATCAGCCCCAGCATTTT
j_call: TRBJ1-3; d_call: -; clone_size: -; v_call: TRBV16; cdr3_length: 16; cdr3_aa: CASSQPPGAVGNTIYF; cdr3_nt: TGTGCCAGCAGCCAACCTCCCGGCGCAGTTGGAAACACCATATATTTT
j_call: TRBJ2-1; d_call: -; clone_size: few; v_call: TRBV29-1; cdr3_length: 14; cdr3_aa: CSVGGDSHYNEQFF; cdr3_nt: TGCAGCGTGGGCGGGGACAGCCACTACAATGAGCAGTTCTTC
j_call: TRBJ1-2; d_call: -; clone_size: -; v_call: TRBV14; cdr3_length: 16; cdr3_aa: CASSPHFGWGTYGYTF; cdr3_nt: TGTGCCAGCAGCCCCCACTTCGGGTGGGGCACGTATGGCTACACCTTC
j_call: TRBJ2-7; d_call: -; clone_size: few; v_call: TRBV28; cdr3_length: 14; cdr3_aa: CASSQDISSYEQYF; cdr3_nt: TGTGCCAGCAGCCAAGACATTAGCTCCTACGAGCAGTACTTC
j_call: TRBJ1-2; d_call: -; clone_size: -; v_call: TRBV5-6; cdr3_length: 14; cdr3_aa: CASSLRMEGYGYTF; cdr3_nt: TGTGCCAGCAGCCTCCGAATGGAGGGCTATGGCTACACCTTC
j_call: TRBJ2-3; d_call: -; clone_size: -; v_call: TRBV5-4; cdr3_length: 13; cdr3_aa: CASSFSATDTQYF; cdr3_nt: TGTGCCAGCAGCTTCTCCGCAACAGATACGCAGTATTTT
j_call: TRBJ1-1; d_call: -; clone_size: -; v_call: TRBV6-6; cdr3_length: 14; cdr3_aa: CASSARPGGTEAFF; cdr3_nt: TGTGCCAGCAGTGCCCGGCCCGGTGGCACTGAAGCTTTCTTT
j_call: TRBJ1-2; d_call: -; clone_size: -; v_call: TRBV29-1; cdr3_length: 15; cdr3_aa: CSVGAGDGPNYGYTF; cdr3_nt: TGCAGCGTTGGGGCAGGAGATGGTCCTAACTATGGCTACACCTTC
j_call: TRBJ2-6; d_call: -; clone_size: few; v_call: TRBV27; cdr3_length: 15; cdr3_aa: CASTPDPSGANVLTF; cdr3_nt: TGTGCCAGCACCCCCGACCCCTCAGGGGCCAACGTCCTGACTTTC
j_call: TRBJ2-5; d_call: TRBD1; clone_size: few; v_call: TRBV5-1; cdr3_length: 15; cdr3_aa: CASSLLTGAGETQYF; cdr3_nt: TGCGCCAGCAGCCTACTGACAGGGGCTGGGGAGACCCAGTACTTC